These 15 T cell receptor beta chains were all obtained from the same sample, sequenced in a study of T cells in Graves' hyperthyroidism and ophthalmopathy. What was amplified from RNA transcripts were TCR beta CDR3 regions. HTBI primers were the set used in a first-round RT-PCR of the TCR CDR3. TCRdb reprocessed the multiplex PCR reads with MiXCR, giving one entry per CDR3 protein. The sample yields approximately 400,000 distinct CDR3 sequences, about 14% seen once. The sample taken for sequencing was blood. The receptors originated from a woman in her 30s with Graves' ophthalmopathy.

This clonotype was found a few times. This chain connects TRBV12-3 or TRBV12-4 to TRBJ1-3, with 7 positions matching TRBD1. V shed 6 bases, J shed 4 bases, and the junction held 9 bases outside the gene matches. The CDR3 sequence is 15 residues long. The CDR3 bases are TGTGCCAGCAGCGACCGGGACAGCCTCGGAAACACCATATATTTT. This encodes CASSDRDSLGNTIYF.

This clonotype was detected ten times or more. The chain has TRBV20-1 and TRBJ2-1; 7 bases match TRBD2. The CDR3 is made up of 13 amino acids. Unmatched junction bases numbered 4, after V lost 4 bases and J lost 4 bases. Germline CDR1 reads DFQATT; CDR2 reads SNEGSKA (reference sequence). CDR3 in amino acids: CSATRTSYNEQFF. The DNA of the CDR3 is TGCAGTGCTACGCGGACTAGTTACAATGAGCAGTTCTTC.

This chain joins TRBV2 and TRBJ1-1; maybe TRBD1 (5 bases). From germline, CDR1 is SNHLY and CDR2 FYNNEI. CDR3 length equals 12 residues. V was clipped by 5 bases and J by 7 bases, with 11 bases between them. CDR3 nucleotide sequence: TGTGCCAGCAGTCACCGGGACGGTGAAGCTTTCTTT. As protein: CASSHRDGEAFF.

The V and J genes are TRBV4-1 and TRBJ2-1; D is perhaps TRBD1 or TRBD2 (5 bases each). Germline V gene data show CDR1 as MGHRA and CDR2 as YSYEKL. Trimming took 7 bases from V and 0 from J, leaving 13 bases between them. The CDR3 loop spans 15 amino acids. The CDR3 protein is CASNPEGHSYNEQFF. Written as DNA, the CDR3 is TGCGCCAGCAATCCCGAGGGGCACTCCTACAATGAGCAGTTCTTC.

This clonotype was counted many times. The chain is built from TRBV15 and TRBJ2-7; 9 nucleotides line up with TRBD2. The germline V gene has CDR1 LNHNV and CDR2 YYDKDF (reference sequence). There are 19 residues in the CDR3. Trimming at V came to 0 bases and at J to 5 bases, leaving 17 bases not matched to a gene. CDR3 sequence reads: CATSREAGGQGVGKNEQYF. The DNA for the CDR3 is TGTGCCACCAGCAGAGAAGCGGGGGGTCAGGGGGTTGGAAAGAACGAGCAGTACTTC.

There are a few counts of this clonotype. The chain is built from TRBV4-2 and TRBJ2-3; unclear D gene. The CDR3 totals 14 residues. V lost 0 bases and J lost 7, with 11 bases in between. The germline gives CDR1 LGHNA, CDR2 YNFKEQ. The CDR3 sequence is CASSQELGQNTQYF. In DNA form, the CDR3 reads TGTGCCAGCAGCCAAGAACTCGGTCAGAATACGCAGTATTTT.

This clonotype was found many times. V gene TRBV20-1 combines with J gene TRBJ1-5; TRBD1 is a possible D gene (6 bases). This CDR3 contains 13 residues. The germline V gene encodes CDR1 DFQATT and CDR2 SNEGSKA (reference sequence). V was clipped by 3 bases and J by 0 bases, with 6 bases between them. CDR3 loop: CSASRGSNQPQHF. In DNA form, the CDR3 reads TGCAGTGCTAGCAGGGGTAGCAATCAGCCCCAGCATTTT.

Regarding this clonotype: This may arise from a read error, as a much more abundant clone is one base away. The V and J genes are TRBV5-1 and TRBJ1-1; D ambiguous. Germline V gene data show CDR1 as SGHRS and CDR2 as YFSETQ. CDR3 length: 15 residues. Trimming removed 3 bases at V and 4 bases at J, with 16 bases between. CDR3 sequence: CASSSGLGSLTEAFF. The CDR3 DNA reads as TGCGCCAGCAGCTCAGGTCTCGGCAGTCTCACTGAAGCTTTCTTT.

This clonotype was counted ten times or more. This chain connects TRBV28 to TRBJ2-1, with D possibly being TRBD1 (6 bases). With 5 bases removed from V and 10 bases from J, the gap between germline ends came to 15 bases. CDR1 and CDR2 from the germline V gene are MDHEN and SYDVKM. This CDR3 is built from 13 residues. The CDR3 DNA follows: TGTGCCAGCAGTCCCCCGACAGGCGGGGAGCAGTTCTTC. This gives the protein CASSPPTGGEQFF.

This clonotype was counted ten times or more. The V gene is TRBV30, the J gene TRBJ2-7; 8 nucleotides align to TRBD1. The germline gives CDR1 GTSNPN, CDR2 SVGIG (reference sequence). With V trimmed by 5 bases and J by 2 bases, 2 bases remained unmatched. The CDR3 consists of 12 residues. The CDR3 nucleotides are TGTGCCTGGGAACAGGGGGCCTACGAGCAGTACTTC. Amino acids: CAWEQGAYEQYF. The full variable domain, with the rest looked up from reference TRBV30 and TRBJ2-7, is SQTIHQWPATLVQPVGSPLSLECTVEGTSNPNLYWYRQAAGRGLQLLFYSVGIGQISSEVPQNLSASRPQDRQFILSSKKLLLSDSGFYLCAWEQGAYEQYFGPGTRLTVT.

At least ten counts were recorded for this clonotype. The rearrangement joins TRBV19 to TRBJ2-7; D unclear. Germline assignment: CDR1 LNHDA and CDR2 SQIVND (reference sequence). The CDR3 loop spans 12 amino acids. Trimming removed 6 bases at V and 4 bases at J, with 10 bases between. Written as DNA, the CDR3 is TGTGCCAGTAGAGGACGGAATTACGAGCAGTACTTC. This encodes CASRGRNYEQYF.

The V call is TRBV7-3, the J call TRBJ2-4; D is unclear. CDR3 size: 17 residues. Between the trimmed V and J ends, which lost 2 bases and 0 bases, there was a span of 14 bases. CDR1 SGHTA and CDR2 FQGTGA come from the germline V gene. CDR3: CASSLAQSRRAKNIQYF. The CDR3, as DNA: TGTGCCAGCAGCTTAGCACAAAGCAGGAGAGCCAAAAACATTCAGTACTTC.

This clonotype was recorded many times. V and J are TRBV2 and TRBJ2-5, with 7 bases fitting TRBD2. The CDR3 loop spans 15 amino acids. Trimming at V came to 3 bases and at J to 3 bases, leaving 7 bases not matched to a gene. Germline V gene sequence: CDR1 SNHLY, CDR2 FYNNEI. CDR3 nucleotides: TGTGCCAGCAGTGACCCTCGCGGGGGAAAAGAGACCCAGTACTTC. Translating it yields CASSDPRGGKETQYF.

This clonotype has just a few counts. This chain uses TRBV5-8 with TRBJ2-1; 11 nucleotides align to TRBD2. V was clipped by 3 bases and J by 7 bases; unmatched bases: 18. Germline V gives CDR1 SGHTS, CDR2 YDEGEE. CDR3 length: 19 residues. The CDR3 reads CASSSSQKFSGGAGNEQFF. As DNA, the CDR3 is TGTGCCAGCAGCTCCTCACAGAAATTTAGCGGGGGGGCAGGGAATGAGCAGTTCTTC.

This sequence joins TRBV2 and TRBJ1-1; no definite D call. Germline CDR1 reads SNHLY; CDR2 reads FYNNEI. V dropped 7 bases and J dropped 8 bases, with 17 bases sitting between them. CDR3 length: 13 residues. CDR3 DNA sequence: TGTGCCAGCAAACCCCTGCCCCCGACAGAAGCTTTCTTT. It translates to CASKPLPPTEAFF.